These 20 T cell receptor beta chains were all obtained from the same sample, sequenced in a study of shared clonotypes between healthy human individuals. TCRdb's copy holds only in-frame clones and misses some; the assay was immunoSEQ multiplex PCR. The data hold millions of clones, with 90% to 95% observed a single time. Material: naive CD4+ T cells sorted from blood. Subset here: CD45RA+ positively selected. Source of these receptors: a man aged 18 to 35 in good health.

Points on this clone: Likely a read error: the CDR3 ends without its conserved phenylalanine or tryptophan. The limits of the CDR3 on the DNA are not certain, so only TCRdb's listed CDR3 is given. The V and J genes are TRBV6-5 and TRBJ1-1; TRBD1 is the table's D call, not checked against the DNA. From germline, CDR1 is MNHEY and CDR2 SVGAGI. The CDR3 is 13 residues long, counting both termini. The CDR3 is CASSYLHTGSVVI.

V gene TRBV30 combines with J gene TRBJ1-6, with D unresolved. Trimming stripped 0 bases from V and 0 bases from J, with 12 bases between. The CDR3 spans 17 residues. Germline CDR1 and CDR2: GTSNPN and SVGIG (reference sequence). CDR3 residues: CAWSVRAGSSYNSPLHF. Written as DNA, the CDR3 is TGTGCCTGGAGTGTACGGGCAGGTAGCTCCTATAATTCACCCCTCCACTTT.

The chain links TRBV10-1 to TRBJ1-1, with 7 bases lining up with TRBD1. The CDR3 totals 14 residues. Looked up from germline, CDR1 is WNHNN and CDR2 is SYGVQD (reference sequence). Germline trimming cut 2 bases from V and 4 bases from J; bases unmatched to any gene: 4. The CDR3 nucleotides are TGCGCCAGCAGTGAGGGCAGGGGGTCCACTGAAGCTTTCTTT. It translates to CASSEGRGSTEAFF.

V usage is TRBV15 and J usage is TRBJ2-1; 7 positions agree with TRBD1. The trim removed 0 bases at V and 4 bases at J, leaving 9 bases unmatched. CDR3 size: 17 residues. CDR1 is LNHNV, CDR2 YYDKDF, per germline (reference sequence). Written as DNA, the CDR3 is TGTGCCACCAGCAGAGATCTAGCAGGGGGTCTATACAATGAGCAGTTCTTC. Residues: CATSRDLAGGLYNEQFF.

J is TRBJ2-3 and V is TRBV7-6, with 9 bases that match TRBD2. The V gene end was trimmed by 3 bases and the J gene end by 1 base; junction bases not matched to a gene: 17. The CDR3 contains 20 residues. Germline CDR1 is SGHVS and CDR2 is FNYEAQ. CDR3 nucleotide sequence: TGTGCCAGCAGCTTCCCCAAGGTGGCGGGAGGGAGCTATGGCACAGATACGCAGTATTTT. It specifies CASSFPKVAGGSYGTDTQYF.

The count of this clone is one. The chain couples TRBV4-3 to TRBJ2-2; D ambiguous. V lost 0 bases and J 6 bases, leaving 11 bases between the germline ends. The CDR3 covers 15 residues. Germline V gene data show CDR1 as LGHNA and CDR2 as YSLEER. The CDR3 nucleotides are TGCGCCAGCAGCCAAGATCAGTTGGGCTCCGGGGAGCTGTTTTTT. Translated, it gives CASSQDQLGSGELFF.

The rearrangement joins TRBV7-8 to TRBJ2-5; 9 bases match TRBD2. Germline V gene lookup returns CDR1 SGHVS and CDR2 FQNEAQ. J lost 2 bases, V lost 5 bases, and 21 bases had no gene match. The CDR3 is 20 residues long. CDR3 amino acids: CASSTRLADYYLLGQETQYF. CDR3 bases: TGTGCCAGCAGCACCCGACTAGCGGATTACTACCTTCTGGGGCAAGAGACCCAGTACTTC.

The CDR3 protein is CASSLMASGSSTDTQYF. DNA for the CDR3: TGTGCCAGCAGCTTAATGGCTAGCGGGAGTAGCACAGATACGCAGTATTTT. The rearrangement joins TRBV7-2 to TRBJ2-3; 10 bases fit TRBD2. V was pared by 2 bases and J by 0 bases, with 5 bases of the junction left unmatched. The length of the CDR3 is 17 residues. Germline V lookup: CDR1 SGHTA, CDR2 FQGNSA.

This clone appeared a single time. The sample holds other DNA sequences that translate to the same CDR3. V gene TRBV9 combines with J gene TRBJ2-7; 7 bases match TRBD1. This CDR3 spans 14 amino acids. The junction had 5 bases not matched to a gene; V was cut back by 3 bases and J by 2 bases. The germline V gene has CDR1 SGDLS and CDR2 YYNGEE. The CDR3 reads CASSARDSTYEQYF. CDR3 coding DNA: TGTGCCAGCAGCGCCCGGGACAGCACCTACGAGCAGTACTTC.

The chain has TRBV18 and TRBJ2-5; unclear D gene. Germline CDR1 reads KGHSH; CDR2 reads LQKENI. This CDR3 spans 14 amino acids. Trimming took off 6 bases at V and 0 bases at J, with 11 bases between the two ends. CDR3 nucleotides: TGTGCCAGCTCCCCCAACGGACACCAAGAGACCCAGTACTTC. It codes for CASSPNGHQETQYF.

This chain uses TRBV7-3 with TRBJ2-3; D assignment may be TRBD1 or TRBD2 (6 bases each). The germline gives CDR1 SGHTA, CDR2 FQGTGA. This CDR3 contains 15 residues. Trimming pared 1 base from V and 3 bases from J, leaving 11 bases between. As DNA, the CDR3 is TGTGCCAGCAGCTTAAAACCGGGGGCTACAGATACGCAGTATTTT. Encoded protein: CASSLKPGATDTQYF.

CDR3 loop: CASSLERQREAFF. As DNA, the CDR3 is TGTGCCAGCAGCTTAGAACGGCAAAGGGAAGCTTTCTTT. This chain joins TRBV7-2 and TRBJ1-1; D is uncertain. CDR3 length equals 13 residues. V shed 1 base and J shed 8 bases, with 11 bases lying between them. Per the germline V gene, CDR1 is SGHTA and CDR2 is FQGNSA.

The rearrangement uses TRBV28 and TRBJ2-4; D might be TRBD1 (6 bases). Per the germline V gene, CDR1 is MDHEN and CDR2 is SYDVKM. The CDR3 has 15 residues. V was clipped by 4 bases and J by 3 bases, with 13 bases between them. DNA of the CDR3: TGTGCCAGCAGTTCTCCAGGGGACGGCAAAAACATTCAGTACTTC. It is translated as CASSSPGDGKNIQYF.

The chain links TRBV6-5 to TRBJ2-7; TRBD1 is a possible D gene (6 bases). CDR1 is MNHEY, CDR2 SVGAGI, per germline. The CDR3 contains 15 residues. Trimming pared 2 bases from V and 2 bases from J, leaving 13 bases between. This CDR3 is CASSYLPGQTYEQYF. In nucleotides, the CDR3 is TGTGCCAGCAGTTACCTCCCCGGACAGACCTACGAGCAGTACTTC.

The rearrangement links TRBV6-5 to TRBJ2-7, with 8 bases identical to TRBD2. The trim removed 2 bases at V and 3 bases at J, leaving 6 bases unmatched. This CDR3 spans 15 amino acids. Germline V CDR1 and CDR2: MNHEY, SVGAGI. The CDR3 region is CASSYREGVGYEQYF. The CDR3 DNA is TGTGCCAGCAGTTACCGGGAGGGGGTTGGCTACGAGCAGTACTTC.

The V call is TRBV10-1, the J call TRBJ2-7; 7 nucleotides match TRBD2. CDR1 and CDR2 from the germline V gene are WNHNN and SYGVQD (reference sequence). V gave up 3 bases and J gave up 4 bases; unmatched junction bases: 9. The CDR3 loop spans 15 amino acids. CDR3 DNA: TGCGCCAGCAGTGATGAAGGAGCGGGAAAATACGAGCAGTACTTC. This gives the protein CASSDEGAGKYEQYF.

This chain links TRBV5-1 with TRBJ1-4; 7 positions match TRBD1. Germline loops: CDR1 SGHRS, CDR2 YFSETQ. The V gene end was trimmed by 3 bases and the J gene end by 0 bases; junction bases not matched to a gene: 8. The CDR3 totals 17 residues. In nucleotides, the CDR3 is TGCGCCAGCAGCTGGGGGGGACAGATCCCAACTAATGAAAAACTGTTTTTT. Residues: CASSWGGQIPTNEKLFF.

This chain links TRBV7-2 with TRBJ1-5; D remains unclear. From germline, CDR1 is SGHTA and CDR2 FQGNSA. V lost 5 bases and J lost 3, with 14 bases in between. This CDR3 has 15 amino acids. The CDR3 coding sequence is TGTGCCAGCAGCCAGGACCACGCGGTCAATCAGCCCCAGCATTTT. Its translation: CASSQDHAVNQPQHF.

The chain carries TRBV18 and TRBJ2-5, with 14 nucleotides matching TRBD2. Germline CDR1 reads KGHSH; CDR2 reads LQKENI. CDR3 length equals 16 residues. J lost 5 bases, V lost 4 bases, and 6 bases had no gene match. DNA of the CDR3: TGTGCCAGCTCACGAGGACTAGCGGGAGGTGGTGAGACCCAGTACTTC. This sequence encodes CASSRGLAGGGETQYF.

The V call is TRBV7-8, the J call TRBJ1-2; 8 bases agree with TRBD1. The CDR3 has 14 amino acids. Germline lookup yields CDR1 SGHVS and CDR2 FQNEAQ. Unmatched junction bases numbered 6, after V lost 6 bases and J lost 3 bases. CDR3 protein: CASSNQGADYGYTF. CDR3 sequence (DNA): TGTGCCAGCAGTAACCAGGGGGCGGACTATGGCTACACCTTC. Drawing the rest from reference TRBV7-8 and TRBJ1-2, the complete variable domain is GAGVSQSPRYKVAKRGQDVALRCDPISGHVSLFWYQQALGQGPEFLTYFQNEAQLDKSGLPSDRFFAERPEGSVSTLKIQRTQQEDSAVYLCASSNQGADYGYTFGSGTRLTVV.